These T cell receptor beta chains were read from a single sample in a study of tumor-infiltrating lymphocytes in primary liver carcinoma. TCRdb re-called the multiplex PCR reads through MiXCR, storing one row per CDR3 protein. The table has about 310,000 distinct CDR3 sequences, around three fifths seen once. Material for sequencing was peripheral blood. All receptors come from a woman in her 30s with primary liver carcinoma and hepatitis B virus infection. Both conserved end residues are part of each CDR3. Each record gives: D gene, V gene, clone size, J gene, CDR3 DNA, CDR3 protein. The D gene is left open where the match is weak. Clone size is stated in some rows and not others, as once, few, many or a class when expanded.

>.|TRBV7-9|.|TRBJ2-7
TGTGCCAGCAGCCCACCGGGATGGTACGAGCAGTACTTC
CASSPPGWYEQYF
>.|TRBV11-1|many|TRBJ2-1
TGTGCCAGCAGCCCCCGGGACTCCATCAATGAGCAGTTCTTC
CASSPRDSINEQFF
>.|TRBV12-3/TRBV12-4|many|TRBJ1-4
TGTGCCAGCAGTTTCCAACAGGGTACTGAAAAACTGTTTTTT
CASSFQQGTEKLFF
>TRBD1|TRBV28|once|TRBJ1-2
TGTGCCAGCAGTTTGACAGGGCCTTACTATGGCTACACTTTC
CASSLTGPYYGYTF
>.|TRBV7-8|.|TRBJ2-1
TGTGCCAGCAGCTTAGGGGCTAGCAAGGGAGACAATGAGCAGTTCTTC
CASSLGASKGDNEQFF
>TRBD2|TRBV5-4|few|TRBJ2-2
TGTGCCAGCAGCGTACTAGCGGGAGCCTCCGGGGAGCTGTTTTTT
CASSVLAGASGELFF
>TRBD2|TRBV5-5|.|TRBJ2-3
TGTGCCAGCAGCTTAGGCAATCGGAGCGGGAGGCTCACAGATACGCAGTATTTT
CASSLGNRSGRLTDTQYF
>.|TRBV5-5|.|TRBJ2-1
TGTGCCAGCACTCTGGTCTTCTACAATGAGCAGTTCTTC
CASTLVFYNEQFF
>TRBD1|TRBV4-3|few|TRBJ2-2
TGCGCCAGCAGCCAAAATCTGGGACAGGGGGCTATCGACGGGGAGCTGTTTTTT
CASSQNLGQGAIDGELFF
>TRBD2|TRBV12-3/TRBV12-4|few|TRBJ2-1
TGTGCCAGCAGTTCAACTAGCGGGAGGTCCCTTATAATCGAGCAGTTCTTC
CASSSTSGRSLIIEQFF
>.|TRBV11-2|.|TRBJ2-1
TGTGCCAGCAGCGAGCGACCAGCGGTGGCCTACAATGAGCAGTTCTTC
CASSERPAVAYNEQFF
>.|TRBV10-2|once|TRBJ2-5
TGCGCCAGCAGTGTAGATGGGGAGACCCAGTACTTC
CASSVDGETQYF
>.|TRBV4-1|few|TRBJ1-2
TGCGCCAGCAGCCAAGACGGGTCCTATGGCTACACCTTC
CASSQDGSYGYTF
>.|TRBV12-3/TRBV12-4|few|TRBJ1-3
TGTGCCAGCAGTTATGGGGGGGCGCCAGGAAACACCATATATTTT
CASSYGGAPGNTIYF
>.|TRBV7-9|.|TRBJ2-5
TGTGCCAGCAGGGGACAAATAGGGCCCCGAGAGACCCAGTACTTC
CASRGQIGPRETQYF
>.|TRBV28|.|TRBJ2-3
TGTGCCAGCCGGGACACTGCCACAGATACGCAGTATTTT
CASRDTATDTQYF
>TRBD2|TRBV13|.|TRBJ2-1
TGTGCCAGCAGCCTACCCGGGGGGGCCAGTGAGCAGTTCTTC
CASSLPGGASEQFF
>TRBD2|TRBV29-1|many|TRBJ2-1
TGCAGCGTTGTTACGCGGGAGTCCTACAATGAGCAGTTCTTC
CSVVTRESYNEQFF
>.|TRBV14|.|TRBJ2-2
TGTGCCAGCAGCCAATCCACACAGGATATGAGGACCGGGGAGCTGTTTTTT
CASSQSTQDMRTGELFF
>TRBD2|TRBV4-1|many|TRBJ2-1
TGCGCCAGCAGCCAAGGGCTAGCGGGTTTGTTAAGTTCTGACAATGAGCAGTTCTTC
CASSQGLAGLLSSDNEQFF
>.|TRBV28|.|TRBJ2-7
TGTTCCAGCAGTTCCCCCCCGGGGTCCCACGAGCAGTACTTC
CSSSSPPGSHEQYF
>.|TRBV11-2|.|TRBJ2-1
TGTGCCAACAGCTTCCCAGGCTACTATGAGCAGTTCTTC
CANSFPGYYEQFF
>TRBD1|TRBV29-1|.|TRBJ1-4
TGCAGCGTTGCTCAGGGGGCAACTAATGAAAAACTGTTTTTT
CSVAQGATNEKLFF
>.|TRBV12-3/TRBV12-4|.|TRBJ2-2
TGTGCCATGTCAGGAGGGATGCGCACCGGGGAGCTGTTTTTT
CAMSGGMRTGELFF
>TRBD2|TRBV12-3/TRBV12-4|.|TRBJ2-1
TGTGCCAGCAGTTCCCCCATGGGACTACACAATGAGCAGTTCTTC
CASSSPMGLHNEQFF
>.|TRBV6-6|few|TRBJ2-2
TGTGTCAGCAGTTTCTTTAGCGGGACAGGCGGGGAGCTGTTTTTT
CVSSFFSGTGGELFF
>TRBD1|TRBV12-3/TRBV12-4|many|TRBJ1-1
TGTGCCAGCAGTTTCCCTTGGGTGCGGGACAGGGAAATCACGAACACTGAAGCTTTCTTT
CASSFPWVRDREITNTEAFF
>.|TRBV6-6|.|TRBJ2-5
TGTGTCAGCAGTTTCGTAGAGACCCAGTACTTC
CVSSFVETQYF
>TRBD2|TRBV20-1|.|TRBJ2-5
TGCAGTGCTAGAAGGCGACCCGGGACTAGCGGGAAAGAGACCCAGTACTTC
CSARRRPGTSGKETQYF
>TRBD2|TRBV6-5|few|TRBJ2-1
TGTGCCAGTAGTGACCTGTCTAGCGGTGTCTACAATGAGCAGTTCTTC
CASSDLSSGVYNEQFF
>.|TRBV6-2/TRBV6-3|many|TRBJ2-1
TGTGCCAGCAGTTACTCGAGAAGCGGGTCTATGGAGTTCTTC
CASSYSRSGSMEFF
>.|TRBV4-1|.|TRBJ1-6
TGCGCCAGCAGCCAAGTAGGGTTGGGTTCACCCCTCCACTTT
CASSQVGLGSPLHF
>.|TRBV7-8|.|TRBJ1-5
TGTGCCAGCAGCTTACGGGTAGGGGAAGGGATTCAGCCCCAGCATTTT
CASSLRVGEGIQPQHF
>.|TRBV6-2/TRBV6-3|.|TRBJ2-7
TGTGCCAGCAGTTACACCGGGACCAGCGAGTACGAGCAGTACTTC
CASSYTGTSEYEQYF
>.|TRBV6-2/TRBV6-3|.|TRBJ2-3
.
CASSSSVEGPDTQFF
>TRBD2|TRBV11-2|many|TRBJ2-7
TGTGCCAGCAGCTTCGACAGACTAGCCCCCTCCTACGAGCAGTACTTC
CASSFDRLAPSYEQYF
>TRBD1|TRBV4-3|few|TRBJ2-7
TGCGCCAGCAGCCAAGATCCCGTGACAGGGGATCCGAAAGAGCAGTACTTC
CASSQDPVTGDPKEQYF
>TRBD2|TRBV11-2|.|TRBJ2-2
TGTGCCAGCAGCTTACATACGGGAGGGGCACCGGGGAAGCTGTTTTTT
CASSLHTGGAPGKLFF
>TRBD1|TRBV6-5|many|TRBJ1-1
TGTGCCAGCAGGGGGACAGGGGGTTGGACTGAAGCTTTCTTT
CASRGTGGWTEAFF
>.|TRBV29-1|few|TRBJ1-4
TGCAGCGTTGATGGAGGGGGGGGTGAAAAACTGTTTTTT
CSVDGGGGEKLFF
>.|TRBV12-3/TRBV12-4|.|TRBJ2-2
TGTGCCAGCAGTTTGGTTTCGCGGGTCTCAGTGGTGCTGTTTTTT
CASSLVSRVSVVLFF